What follows are 28 T cell receptor beta chains derived from one specimen sequenced in a study of beta chain features in type 1 diabetes. Whole-study findings and limits: Type 1 diabetes patients had TCRB CDR3s that were shorter (moderately but significantly so) in all four CD4+ subsets.

Their antigens remain unidentified. Expressed TCRB transcripts were sequenced, since all the RNA that had been isolated was reverse transcribed. Some clones are missing from TCRdb's copy, which holds only in-frame ones; the method was immunoSEQ multiplex PCR. This sample has approximately 240,000 clones; roughly 17% occur once, and the top ten carry 0.08% to 0.095%. The sequenced material came from naive CD4+ T cells from blood. Receptor source: a man younger than 40 with type 1 diabetes.

The chain links TRBV5-1 to TRBJ2-3; D ambiguous. The V end lost 2 bases, the J end lost 4 bases, and 5 bases lay between the germline ends. This CDR3 contains 12 residues. Germline CDR1 is SGHRS and CDR2 is YFSETQ. The chain's CDR3 is CASSLDADTQYF. CDR3 in DNA: TGCGCCAGCAGCTTAGACGCAGATACGCAGTATTTT.

The rearrangement uses TRBV20-1 and TRBJ2-7; D not certain. Germline CDR1 is DFQATT and CDR2 is SNEGSKA (reference sequence). CDR3 length: 11 amino acids. Trimming stripped 2 bases from V and 5 bases from J, with 7 bases between. CDR3 protein: CSARMDHEQYF. CDR3 DNA sequence: TGCAGTGCTAGAATGGACCACGAGCAGTACTTC.

This chain links TRBV4-1 with TRBJ1-2, with D maybe TRBD1 (6 bases). Trimming removed 3 bases at V and 0 bases at J, with 14 bases between. CDR3 length: 16 residues. Germline values: CDR1 MGHRA, CDR2 YSYEKL. The CDR3 nucleotides read TGCGCCAGCAGCCAGGACAGACAGTTTTCTAACTATGGCTACACCTTC. It encodes CASSQDRQFSNYGYTF.

In this sample, this clone turned up a few times. The chain joins TRBV29-1 to TRBJ1-4, with TRBD1 as a possible D gene (5 bases). The V end lost 2 bases, the J end lost 10 bases, and 17 bases lay between the germline ends. The CDR3 spans 14 residues. Germline V gene data show CDR1 as SQVTM and CDR2 as ANQGSEA. CDR3 loop: CSVELGTAGGKLFF. The CDR3 DNA is TGCAGCGTTGAATTGGGGACGGCAGGCGGAAAACTGTTTTTT.

With regard to this clone: This same CDR3 is encoded by further DNA sequences in the sample. The CDR3 region is CASSFLSQETQYF. The CDR3 DNA reads as TGTGCCAGCAGTTTTCTATCCCAAGAGACCCAGTACTTC. The chain combines TRBV27 with TRBJ2-5; D unclear. V lost 3 bases and J lost 1, with 6 bases in between. Germline CDR1 MNHEY, CDR2 SMNVEV (reference sequence). CDR3 size: 13 residues.

The rearrangement joins TRBV2 to TRBJ1-1; D unclear. The V gene's germline CDR1 is SNHLY and CDR2 FYNNEI. V gave up 9 bases and J gave up 0 bases, with 11 bases separating them. The CDR3 length is 13 residues. This CDR3 is CARERSMNTEAFF. CDR3 in DNA: TGTGCCAGGGAACGGAGTATGAACACTGAAGCTTTCTTT.

The sample holds a few counts of this clone. This rearrangement joins TRBV5-1 to TRBJ2-1; D call uncertain. The ends were cut back, 6 bases at V and 0 bases at J, with 10 bases in the middle. The CDR3 runs to 14 residues. Germline CDR1 reads SGHRS; CDR2 reads YFSETQ. CDR3 sequence reads: CASTEQLSYNEQFF. The CDR3 DNA is TGCGCCAGCACTGAGCAGCTCTCCTACAATGAGCAGTTCTTC.

The chain links TRBV30 to TRBJ2-5; D is tentatively TRBD1 or TRBD2 (5 bases each). This CDR3 has 15 residues. Germline loops: CDR1 GTSNPN, CDR2 SVGIG (reference sequence). The V and J ends lost 1 base and 5 bases respectively, with 17 bases between them. The CDR3 nucleotides read TGTGCCTGGAGTGGGGGACGGACCCTCGGGGAGACCCAGTACTTC. It codes for CAWSGGRTLGETQYF.

The genes are TRBV5-1 and TRBJ2-3; TRBD1 aligns across 7 bases. V was pared by 4 bases and J by 4 bases, with 9 bases of the junction left unmatched. This CDR3 has 15 residues. Per the germline V gene, CDR1 is SGHRS and CDR2 is YFSETQ. The CDR3 DNA is TGCGCCAGCAGCCCGGTCAAAACAGGGGCAGATACGCAGTATTTT. It yields the protein CASSPVKTGADTQYF.

This clone showed up just a few times. The chain recombines TRBV27 with TRBJ2-7, with D perhaps matching TRBD1 (7 bases). The CDR3 totals 14 residues. The germline gives CDR1 MNHEY, CDR2 SMNVEV (reference sequence). V lost 5 bases, J lost 4 bases, and 15 bases lay in between. The CDR3 bases are TGTGCCAGCAGTAATCAGGGGGGCGCGTACGAGCAGTACTTC. Its translation: CASSNQGGAYEQYF.

The chain combines TRBV5-1 with TRBJ1-1; 7 bases are shared with TRBD1. The CDR3 spans 15 residues. Germline V lookup: CDR1 SGHRS, CDR2 YFSETQ. The V and J ends lost 4 bases and 1 base, in that order; junction bases with no gene match: 7. The DNA for the CDR3 is TGCGCCAGCAGCCCGACAGGGAGGGCGAACACTGAAGCTTTCTTT. Translating it yields CASSPTGRANTEAFF.

V is TRBV9 and J is TRBJ1-2, with a possible D match to TRBD1 (6 bases). Deletions cut 4 bases from V and 5 bases from J, with 15 bases between. The CDR3 spans 14 residues. Germline CDR1 and CDR2: SGDLS and YYNGEE. CDR3 in DNA: TGTGCCAGCAGCCCTCAGCCGGGGGCTTATGGCTACACCTTC. It translates to CASSPQPGAYGYTF.

The V gene is TRBV29-1, the J gene TRBJ2-1; either TRBD1 or TRBD2 may supply D (5 bases each). V lost 4 bases, J lost 11 bases, and 18 bases lay in between. The CDR3 is 13 residues long. Germline-derived CDR1 and CDR2 are SQVTM and ANQGSEA. The DNA of the CDR3 is TGCAGCGTTGTAGGGGTGGGACCAAGGAAGCAGTTCTTC. Protein sequence: CSVVGVGPRKQFF.

The chain carries TRBV30 and TRBJ2-7; D ambiguous. This CDR3 has 11 amino acids. Between the trimmed V and J ends, which lost 2 bases and 9 bases, there was a span of 11 bases. In germline, CDR1 is GTSNPN, CDR2 SVGIG (reference sequence). CDR3 sequence reads: CAWSSSPAQYF. The CDR3 region has the DNA TGTGCCTGGAGTAGCAGTCCGGCGCAGTACTTC.

The V and J genes are TRBV28 and TRBJ2-7; TRBD1 might be the D (6 bases). V shed 5 bases and J shed 3 bases, with 17 bases lying between them. Germline V gene sequence: CDR1 MDHEN, CDR2 SYDVKM. The length of the CDR3 is 15 residues. The CDR3 reads CASSRPGTYLYEQYF. CDR3 coding DNA: TGTGCCAGCAGTCGCCCCGGGACATACCTCTACGAGCAGTACTTC.

The rearrangement links TRBV4-1 to TRBJ2-1; perhaps TRBD1 as D (6 bases). The CDR3 is 17 residues long. Germline CDR1 is MGHRA and CDR2 is YSYEKL. V was shortened by 4 bases and J by 0 bases, with 16 bases between the two germline ends. In nucleotides, the CDR3 is TGCGCCAGCAGCCCAGGGGCGACGGGGAGCTCCTACAATGAGCAGTTCTTC. Translated, it gives CASSPGATGSSYNEQFF.

This clone was picked up a small number of times. This chain connects TRBV5-1 to TRBJ2-3; 10 nucleotides align to TRBD1. V lost 1 base, J lost 3 bases, and 2 bases stayed unmatched. The CDR3 loop spans 15 amino acids. The germline V gene has CDR1 SGHRS and CDR2 YFSETQ. CDR3 residues: CASSLWGQGTDTQYF. CDR3 DNA sequence: TGCGCCAGCAGCTTGTGGGGACAGGGGACAGATACGCAGTATTTT.

The chain couples TRBV7-2 to TRBJ2-5; D is possibly TRBD2 (5 bases). Germline assignment: CDR1 SGHTA and CDR2 FQGNSA. Trimming stripped 5 bases from V and 9 bases from J, with 13 bases between. This CDR3 spans 12 amino acids. The CDR3 nucleotides read TGTGCCAGCAGCCGACGGGATGGGCCCCAGTACTTC. This translates into CASSRRDGPQYF.

The CDR3 sequence is CASRAGGSIYEQYF. CDR3 nucleotides: TGTGCCAGCCGGGCGGGCGGGAGTATCTACGAGCAGTACTTC. The V gene is TRBV28, the J gene TRBJ2-7, with TRBD2 matching 7 bases. V shed 8 bases, J shed 3 bases, and the junction held 10 bases outside the gene matches. Germline assignment: CDR1 MDHEN and CDR2 SYDVKM. The CDR3 sequence is 14 residues long.

This clone was detected a few times. The chain combines TRBV29-1 with TRBJ2-5; 11 positions match TRBD1. The V segment lost 6 bases and the J segment 4 bases; nucleotides outside the gene matches: 13. CDR1 is SQVTM and CDR2 is ANQGSEA in the germline V gene. The CDR3 has 16 residues. This CDR3 reads CSVAATSGTGGETQYF. CDR3 in DNA: TGCAGCGTCGCCGCCACTTCCGGGACAGGGGGAGAGACCCAGTACTTC.

The gene calls are TRBV5-4 and TRBJ2-7; TRBD1 might be the D (6 bases). Germline V CDR1 and CDR2: SGHNT, YYREEE (reference sequence). The CDR3 is 15 amino acids. The V and J ends lost 5 bases and 2 bases respectively, with 17 bases between them. The CDR3 DNA follows: TGTGCCAGCAGATTCCAATGGGACAATACCTACGAGCAGTACTTC. Protein: CASRFQWDNTYEQYF.

This clone was seen a few times. V usage is TRBV13 and J usage is TRBJ2-1; D possibly corresponds to TRBD1 (5 bases). The CDR3 totals 13 residues. The germline V gene encodes CDR1 PRHDT and CDR2 FYEKMQ (reference sequence). V lost 2 bases and J 7 bases, leaving 9 bases between the germline ends. CDR3 protein: CASSLWPGNEQFF. The CDR3, as DNA: TGTGCCAGCAGCTTATGGCCAGGGAATGAGCAGTTCTTC. The full variable domain, completed using reference TRBV13 and TRBJ2-1, is AAGVIQSPRHLIKEKRETATLKCYPIPRHDTVYWYQQGPGQDPQFLISFYEKMQSDKGSIPDRFSAQQFSDYHSELNMSSLELGDSALYFCASSLWPGNEQFFGPGTRLTVL.

This clone occurred a few times. The J gene is TRBJ2-6, the V gene TRBV15; D uncertain. From germline, CDR1 is LNHNV and CDR2 YYDKDF (reference sequence). This CDR3 spans 15 amino acids. V lost 1 base, J lost 1 base, and 5 bases lay in between. CDR3 coding DNA: TGTGCCACCAGCAGAGTGGCATCTGGGGCCAACGTCCTGACTTTC. Translated: CATSRVASGANVLTF.

The chain's CDR3 is CASSEAGEGYTF. The CDR3 coding sequence is TGTGCCAGCAGTGAGGCAGGCGAGGGCTACACCTTC. The chain carries TRBV2 and TRBJ1-2; no clear D. V lost 3 bases and J lost 8, with 10 bases in between. Germline V CDR1 and CDR2: SNHLY, FYNNEI. This CDR3 spans 12 amino acids.

The CDR3 DNA follows: TGTGCCAGCAGTCGTGGAAACACCATATATTTT. Translated, it gives CASSRGNTIYF. The chain has TRBV6-6 and TRBJ1-3, with unresolved D. Deletions cut 5 bases from V and 3 bases from J, with 2 bases between. The CDR3 totals 11 residues. Germline V gene sequence: CDR1 MNHNY, CDR2 SVGAGI (reference sequence).

The chain is built from TRBV7-6 and TRBJ2-5; a possible D gene is TRBD2 (5 bases). CDR3 length equals 11 residues. Germline V gene lookup returns CDR1 SGHVS and CDR2 FNYEAQ. V gave up 5 bases and J gave up 5 bases, with 6 bases separating them. CDR3 DNA: TGTGCCAGCAGCCCGGGGGAGACCCAGTACTTC. Translated, it gives CASSPGETQYF.

This clone was found a few times. This chain connects TRBV6-5 to TRBJ1-4, with D hard to call. The ends were cut back, 0 bases at V and 8 bases at J, with 10 bases in the middle. Germline-derived CDR1 and CDR2 are MNHEY and SVGAGI. CDR3 length: 14 amino acids. CDR3 amino acids: CASSYSIRGEKLFF. DNA of the CDR3: TGTGCCAGCAGTTACTCCATACGGGGAGAAAAACTGTTTTTT.

This clone has just a few counts. V usage is TRBV7-9 and J usage is TRBJ2-2; D unclear. The V gene lost 1 base and the J gene lost 0 bases, with 12 bases spanning the gap. This CDR3 contains 17 residues. Per the germline V gene, CDR1 is SEHNR and CDR2 is FQNEAQ (reference sequence). CDR3 nucleotides: TGTGCCAGCAGCTTAGGCCGAGACTTCGCGAACACCGGGGAGCTGTTTTTT. This translates into CASSLGRDFANTGELFF.